This T cell receptor (beta chain) was profiled in a study of patients and donors after allogeneic stem cell transplantation. MiXCR, applied by TCRdb to the RT-PCR reads, yields one record per CDR3 protein. The sample yields about 100,000 distinct CDR3 sequences, around 33% seen once. With 2 bases removed from V and 1 base from J, the gap between germline ends came to 9 bases. This CDR3 spans 14 amino acids. CDR1 MNHEY and CDR2 SVGEGT come from the germline V gene. The chain joins TRBV6-2 or TRBV6-3 to TRBJ2-7, with a weak D call TRBD2 (6 bases). The source of this sequence is a human donor who was either an allogeneic HSCT recipient or a stem cell or donor lymphocyte infusion donor (not recorded which). It is not recorded whose cells these are; they may come from a transplant donor. Sequencing input: blood, either unsorted or a sorted T cell fraction (not recorded which). This CDR3 reads CASSYGGTSYEQYF. The CDR3 DNA is TGTGCCAGCAGTTACGGAGGGACTTCCTACGAGCAGTACTTC.